What follows are 23 T cell receptor beta chains derived from one specimen sequenced in a study of untreated major depressive disorder listed by TCRdb under 2018. Library generation was performed with the immunoSEQ multiplex PCR assay. The table was pulled from immuneACCESS by TCRdb, which kept in-frame rearrangements only. Such tables lose some clones; where checked, under half of the loss comes from unresolved V genes, and the rest has no known cause. The sample table shows about 19,000 clones, and more than 70% are seen once. The ten largest account for about 0.8% of the sample. The sequenced material came from CD4+ T cells from PBMCs. The receptor source for this set is a woman aged 30 to 39 in good health.

This clone turned up a few times. This chain joins TRBV29-1 and TRBJ1-3, with a tentative D call TRBD1 (6 bases). V lost 4 bases and J 4 bases, leaving 14 bases between the germline ends. Germline V gene sequence: CDR1 SQVTM, CDR2 ANQGSEA. CDR3 size: 14 residues. The CDR3 is CSVASGGQGNTIYF. CDR3 coding DNA: TGCAGCGTTGCCTCGGGGGGGCAAGGAAACACCATATATTTT.

The chain carries TRBV7-8 and TRBJ1-2; D is ambiguous. The CDR3 contains 14 residues. Germline assignment: CDR1 SGHVS and CDR2 FQNEAQ. Trimming took 1 base from V and 0 from J, leaving 6 bases between them. The CDR3, as DNA: TGTGCCAGCAGCTTAGGGGCGTCTAACTATGGCTACACCTTC. Encoded protein: CASSLGASNYGYTF.

The chain recombines TRBV6-5 with TRBJ1-2; D perhaps matches TRBD1 (5 bases). Trimming left V 8 bases short and J 2 bases short, with 18 bases between. The CDR3 is 15 residues long. Germline V gene sequence: CDR1 MNHEY, CDR2 SVGAGI. CDR3 protein: CASGGIRQVNYGYTF. The DNA of the CDR3 is TGTGCCAGCGGGGGAATACGCCAGGTGAACTATGGCTACACCTTC.

The chain carries TRBV9 and TRBJ2-2, with 9 bases lining up with TRBD1. The CDR3 sequence is 14 residues long. CDR1 is SGDLS and CDR2 is YYNGEE in the germline V gene. V dropped 3 bases and J dropped 4; count of bases not matched to a gene: 1. The CDR3 nucleotides are TGTGCCAGCAGCGACAGGGGGCTCACCGGGGAGCTGTTTTTT. It is translated as CASSDRGLTGELFF.

The gene calls are TRBV27 and TRBJ2-5; maybe TRBD2 (5 bases). V dropped 7 bases and J dropped 2 bases, with 17 bases sitting between them. The CDR3 loop spans 15 amino acids. Germline-derived CDR1 and CDR2 are MNHEY and SMNVEV (reference sequence). CDR3 sequence reads: CASTKARRFQETQYF. The DNA for the CDR3 is TGTGCCAGCACCAAAGCGAGGAGGTTTCAAGAGACCCAGTACTTC.

The chain carries TRBV4-3 and TRBJ1-4, with D possibly TRBD1 on 6 matching bases. This CDR3 has 15 residues. V gave up 1 base and J gave up 5 bases, with 11 bases separating them. Germline V lookup: CDR1 LGHNA, CDR2 YSLEER. CDR3 coding DNA: TGCGCCAGCAGCCAAGCGCAGGGGTGGAATGAAAAACTGTTTTTT. It encodes CASSQAQGWNEKLFF.

This chain links TRBV5-6 with TRBJ2-7; TRBD2 agrees at 7 bases. The CDR3 runs to 16 residues. CDR1 is SGHDT, CDR2 YYEEEE, per germline. V shed 2 bases, J shed 1 base, and the junction held 9 bases outside the gene matches. CDR3 in amino acids: CASSLPMTSRSYEQYF. CDR3 DNA sequence: TGTGCCAGCAGCTTACCGATGACTAGCCGATCCTACGAGCAGTACTTC.

The chain uses TRBV7-9 and TRBJ1-2; D call uncertain. This CDR3 has 15 amino acids. V dropped 7 bases and J dropped 0 bases, with 15 bases sitting between them. Germline loops: CDR1 SEHNR, CDR2 FQNEAQ (reference sequence). CDR3 loop: CASTERRRANYGYTF. CDR3 DNA: TGTGCCAGCACGGAACGCAGGAGAGCTAACTATGGCTACACCTTC.

The CDR3 nucleotides read TGTGCCAGCAGCTTAAGAAACACTGAAGCTTTCTTT. Protein sequence: CASSLRNTEAFF. The V gene is TRBV13, the J gene TRBJ1-1; D not certain. V gave up 2 bases and J gave up 2 bases, with 3 bases separating them. The CDR3 has 12 amino acids. The V gene's germline CDR1 is PRHDT and CDR2 FYEKMQ (reference sequence).

The V and J genes are TRBV28 and TRBJ2-7; D possibly corresponds to TRBD1 (6 bases). Germline CDR1 and CDR2: MDHEN and SYDVKM. V was trimmed by 0 bases and J by 0 bases, leaving 9 bases between them. This CDR3 comprises 15 residues. CDR3 region: CASSLWDSPSYEQYF. In nucleotides, the CDR3 is TGTGCCAGCAGTTTATGGGACAGCCCCTCCTACGAGCAGTACTTC. Full variable domain (remainder filled in from reference TRBV28 and TRBJ2-7): DVKVTQSSRYLVKRTGEKVFLECVQDMDHENMFWYRQDPGLGLRLIYFSYDVKMKEKGDIPEGYSVSREKKERFSLILESASTNQTSMYLCASSLWDSPSYEQYFGPGTRLTVT.

The rearrangement joins TRBV25-1 to TRBJ2-3; D is perhaps TRBD1 or TRBD2 (6 bases each). With 4 bases removed from V and 3 bases from J, the gap between germline ends came to 14 bases. The CDR3 length is 15 residues. Germline-derived CDR1 and CDR2 are MGHDK and SYGVNS. In DNA form, the CDR3 reads TGTGCCAGCAGTGTACGCAGGGGAGGAACAGATACGCAGTATTTT. Translation: CASSVRRGGTDTQYF.

The V and J genes are TRBV27 and TRBJ2-1, with D possibly TRBD2 on 6 matching bases. The germline V gene encodes CDR1 MNHEY and CDR2 SMNVEV (reference sequence). Trimming stripped 2 bases from V and 4 bases from J, with 12 bases between. The CDR3 loop spans 15 amino acids. CDR3: CASSLAGTFYNEQFF. The CDR3 region has the DNA TGTGCCAGCAGTTTAGCCGGGACTTTTTACAATGAGCAGTTCTTC.

The CDR3 loop is CASSLVVGGGEAFF. CDR3 bases: TGTGCCAGCAGCTTGGTGGTAGGTGGCGGTGAAGCTTTCTTT. The chain uses TRBV5-5 and TRBJ1-1; no firm D call. The germline V gene encodes CDR1 SGHKS and CDR2 YYEKEE (reference sequence). Trimming pared 0 bases from V and 7 bases from J, leaving 13 bases between. The CDR3 length is 14 residues.

The chain has TRBV18 and TRBJ2-2, with 14 bases fitting TRBD2. The CDR3 contains 16 residues. Trimming took 3 bases from V and 5 from J; bases not matched to a gene: 2. In germline, CDR1 is KGHSH, CDR2 LQKENI. CDR3 sequence: CASSPGLAGETGELFF. CDR3 in DNA: TGTGCCAGCTCACCGGGACTAGCGGGAGAGACCGGGGAGCTGTTTTTT.

The gene calls are TRBV2 and TRBJ2-7; unclear D gene. The CDR3 length is 14 residues. CDR1 and CDR2 (germline): SNHLY, FYNNEI. Trimming pared 6 bases from V and 1 base from J, leaving 13 bases between. CDR3 sequence (DNA): TGTGCCAGCAGGGGCTTCGTGTTGTCCTACGAGCAGTACTTC. It specifies CASRGFVLSYEQYF.

The V and J genes are TRBV2 and TRBJ2-7; the match to TRBD1 covers 8 bases. From germline, CDR1 is SNHLY and CDR2 FYNNEI. CDR3 length: 17 residues. The trim removed 5 bases at V and 0 bases at J, leaving 12 bases unmatched. The CDR3 bases are TGTGCCAGCAGTCTTGGGGGTGGCAGGGGGCCCTCCTACGAGCAGTACTTC. This translates into CASSLGGGRGPSYEQYF.

CDR3 in amino acids: CASSSRWNTEAFF. The CDR3 DNA sequence: TGTGCCAGCAGTTCCAGGTGGAACACTGAAGCTTTCTTT. This chain connects TRBV27 to TRBJ1-1; D gene uncertain. Germline assignment: CDR1 MNHEY and CDR2 SMNVEV (reference sequence). The ends were cut back, 4 bases at V and 1 base at J, with 7 bases in the middle. The CDR3 is 13 amino acids.

The gene calls are TRBV28 and TRBJ2-7; 13 bases are shared with TRBD2. Germline CDR1 MDHEN, CDR2 SYDVKM. This CDR3 is built from 16 residues. Trimming removed 5 bases from V and 7 bases from J; junction bases left unmatched: 11. CDR3 nucleotides: TGTGCCAGCAGTATAGTTACTAGCGGGAGGGCCGGGGAGCAGTACTTC. Translating gives CASSIVTSGRAGEQYF.

V is TRBV4-1 and J is TRBJ1-2; D remains ambiguous. V was cut by 2 bases and J by 4 bases, with 8 bases left in between. CDR3 length: 13 residues. CDR1 and CDR2 (germline): MGHRA, YSYEKL. CDR3 sequence reads: CASSQTEFYGYTF. CDR3 bases: TGCGCCAGCAGCCAAACAGAATTCTATGGCTACACCTTC.

The gene calls are TRBV15 and TRBJ1-3; D not resolved. The V and J ends lost 0 bases and 1 base respectively, with 7 bases between them. Germline CDR1 reads LNHNV; CDR2 reads YYDKDF (reference sequence). This CDR3 has 15 residues. The DNA of the CDR3 is TGTGCCACCAGCAGAGAATGGTTATCTGGAAACACCATATATTTT. This encodes CATSREWLSGNTIYF.

This chain links TRBV5-8 with TRBJ2-2; 8 bases agree with TRBD2. The CDR3 has 15 residues. Germline assignment: CDR1 SGHTS and CDR2 YDEGEE. Trimming took 5 bases from V and 2 from J; bases not matched to a gene: 5. In nucleotides, the CDR3 is TGTGCCAGCAGACTAGCGGACCTCAACACCGGGGAGCTGTTTTTT. It yields the protein CASRLADLNTGELFF.

A note on this clone: Germline is not matched at one junction end, which may reflect a read error. The gene calls are TRBV6-8 and TRBJ2-7, with D unclear. The CDR3 contains 11 residues. Germline loops: CDR1 MNHGY, CDR2 SAAAGT. The CDR3 loop is CASRYSYEQYF. Written as DNA, the CDR3 is TGTGCCAGCAGGTACTCCTACGAGCAGTACTTC.

Only one count was recorded for this clone. CDR3 sequence: CASRQGAHGYTF. For the CDR3, the DNA is TGTGCCAGCAGGCAGGGGGCGCATGGCTACACCTTC. The chain is built from TRBV2 and TRBJ1-2; 8 nucleotides match TRBD1. The V gene end was trimmed by 6 bases and the J gene end by 6 bases; junction bases not matched to a gene: 3. The CDR3 sequence is 12 residues long. Germline V gene lookup returns CDR1 SNHLY and CDR2 FYNNEI.